Listed below are T cell receptor beta chains from one sample, sequenced in a study of CD8 T cells in Susac syndrome. TCRdb re-analysed the immunoSEQ multiplex PCR reads in MiXCR, keeping a single row per CDR3 protein. The sample carries approximately 150,000 distinct CDR3 sequences, approximately 93% recorded once. The material sequenced was CD4+ T cells from PBMCs. Source of these receptors: a human donor with multiple sclerosis. The CDR3 runs from the conserved cysteine through the conserved F or W. The D gene is left open where the match is weak. The size of a clone is reported for some rows only, either as once, few or many, or as a class for expanded clones.

J: TRBJ2-7; size: -; V: TRBV18; D: TRBD2; CDR3: CASTRLAGGYEQYF; DNA: TGTGCCAGCACAAGACTAGCGGGAGGCTACGAGCAGTACTTC
J: TRBJ2-7; size: -; V: TRBV20-1; D: -; CDR3: CSARAGSSYEQYF; DNA: TGCAGTGCTAGGGCGGGGAGCTCCTACGAGCAGTACTTC
J: TRBJ2-2; size: once; V: TRBV4-1; D: -; CDR3: CASSQGRPGELFF; DNA: TGCGCCAGCAGCCAAGGGAGACCCGGGGAGCTGTTTTTT
J: TRBJ2-7; size: -; V: TRBV29-1; D: -; CDR3: CSGQLGASYEQYF; DNA: TGCAGCGGTCAACTAGGGGCCTCCTACGAGCAGTACTTC
J: TRBJ1-5; size: -; V: TRBV20-1; D: -; CDR3: CSAPLGNQPQHF; DNA: TGCAGTGCTCCGCTTGGTAATCAGCCCCAGCATTTT
J: TRBJ1-5; size: -; V: TRBV30; D: -; CDR3: CAWSPSLTGSPQHF; DNA: TGTGCCTGGAGTCCCTCACTTACAGGTTCGCCCCAGCATTTT
J: TRBJ2-5; size: -; V: TRBV7-3; D: TRBD1; CDR3: CASAQGAQETQYF; DNA: TGTGCCAGTGCACAGGGGGCGCAGGAGACCCAGTACTTC
J: TRBJ2-7; size: -; V: TRBV28; D: TRBD1; CDR3: CASTTPGRGLHEQYF; DNA: TGTGCCAGCACCACCCCGGGCAGGGGGTTGCACGAGCAGTACTTC
J: TRBJ2-1; size: -; V: TRBV2; D: TRBD2; CDR3: CASSDRGRTSYNEQFF; DNA: TGTGCCAGCAGTGATCGCGGGAGAACCTCCTACAATGAGCAGTTCTTC
J: TRBJ2-2; size: -; V: TRBV10-3; D: -; CDR3: CAIGRQANTGELFF; DNA: TGTGCCATCGGTCGACAGGCGAACACCGGGGAGCTGTTTTTT
J: TRBJ1-2; size: -; V: TRBV7-9; D: -; CDR3: CASSLAGSGEGYGYTF; DNA: TGTGCCAGCAGCTTAGCAGGGTCAGGGGAAGGCTATGGCTACACCTTC
J: TRBJ2-5; size: -; V: TRBV5-1; D: -; CDR3: CASSLQAEETQYF; DNA: TGCGCCAGCAGCTTACAGGCCGAAGAGACCCAGTACTTC
J: TRBJ2-1; size: -; V: TRBV19; D: -; CDR3: CASSFSGMAYNEQFF; DNA: TGTGCCAGTAGTTTCAGCGGAATGGCGTACAATGAGCAGTTCTTC
J: TRBJ2-3; size: once; V: TRBV27; D: -; CDR3: CASGREMTQYF; DNA: TGTGCCAGCGGACGGGAGATGACGCAGTATTTT
J: TRBJ2-5; size: -; V: TRBV20-1; D: TRBD1; CDR3: CSARDREETQYF; DNA: TGCAGTGCTCGGGACAGAGAAGAGACCCAGTACTTC
J: TRBJ2-1; size: -; V: TRBV20-1; D: TRBD2; CDR3: CSAGPRTSGRSEQFF; DNA: TGCAGTGCTGGACCCCGGACTAGCGGGAGAAGTGAGCAGTTCTTC
J: TRBJ2-3; size: -; V: TRBV20-1; D: -; CDR3: CSAQKTLSTDTQYF; DNA: TGCAGTGCCCAAAAGACCCTAAGCACAGATACGCAGTATTTT
J: TRBJ2-3; size: few; V: TRBV7-9; D: -; CDR3: CASSLAGGGDTQYF; DNA: TGTGCCAGCAGCTTAGCGGGAGGTGGAGATACGCAGTATTTT
J: TRBJ2-5; size: -; V: TRBV9; D: -; CDR3: CASSMVGETQYF; DNA: TGTGCCAGCAGTATGGTGGGAGAGACCCAGTACTTC
J: TRBJ1-2; size: -; V: TRBV7-2; D: TRBD1; CDR3: CASSLEWTGGDGYTF; DNA: TGTGCCAGCAGCTTAGAGTGGACAGGGGGAGATGGCTACACCTTC
J: TRBJ2-7; size: -; V: TRBV6-2/TRBV6-3; D: -; CDR3: CASIGRHSYEQYF; DNA: TGTGCCAGCATAGGGAGGCACTCCTACGAGCAGTACTTC
J: TRBJ2-7; size: -; V: TRBV5-4; D: TRBD2; CDR3: CASSLGLESEQYF; DNA: TGTGCCAGCAGCCTGGGACTAGAGAGCGAGCAGTACTTC
J: TRBJ2-1; size: -; V: TRBV20-1; D: -; CDR3: CSAGAAYNEQFF; DNA: TGCAGTGCTGGGGCGGCCTACAATGAGCAGTTCTTC
J: TRBJ2-7; size: -; V: TRBV19; D: -; CDR3: CASSARGGYEQYF; DNA: TGTGCCAGTAGTGCCCGCGGCGGCTACGAGCAGTACTTC
J: TRBJ1-1; size: -; V: TRBV28; D: -; CDR3: CASIGSGAFF; DNA: TGTGCCAGCATAGGGAGTGGGGCTTTCTTT